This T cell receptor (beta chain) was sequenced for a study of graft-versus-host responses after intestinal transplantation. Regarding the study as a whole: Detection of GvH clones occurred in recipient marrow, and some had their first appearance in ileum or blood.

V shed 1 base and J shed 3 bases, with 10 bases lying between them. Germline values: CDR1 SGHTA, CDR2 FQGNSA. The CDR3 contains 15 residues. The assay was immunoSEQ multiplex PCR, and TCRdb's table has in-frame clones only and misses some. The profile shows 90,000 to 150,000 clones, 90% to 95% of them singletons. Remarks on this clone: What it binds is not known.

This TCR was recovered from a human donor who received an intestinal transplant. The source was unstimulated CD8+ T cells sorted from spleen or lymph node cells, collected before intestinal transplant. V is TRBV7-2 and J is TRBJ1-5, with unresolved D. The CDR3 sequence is CASSLDAGYNQPQHF. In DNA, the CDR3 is TGTGCCAGCAGCTTAGATGCAGGATACAATCAGCCCCAGCATTTT.